The 10 T cell receptor beta chains reported below all come from one sample, sequenced in a study of blood T cell repertoires in COVID-19. The method was immunoSEQ multiplex PCR; TCRdb's version includes in-frame clones alone and lacks a portion of them. The table has around 100,000 clones, about four fifths seen once. Source material: peripheral blood. These receptors originate from a woman of 80 years or more with active or convalescent COVID-19.

For this clone: One end of the junction does not line up with germline, which may come from a read error. CDR3 sequence: CASSQEGGAFF. The CDR3 DNA sequence: TGTGCCAGCAGTCAAGAGGGAGGAGCTTTCTTT. The chain employs TRBV3-1 (or the pseudogene TRBV3-2) and TRBJ1-1; no firm D call. There are 11 residues in the CDR3. Germline values: CDR1 LGHDT, CDR2 YNNKEL (reference sequence).

The J gene is TRBJ1-4, the V gene TRBV5-1; D not resolved. The CDR3 covers 14 residues. Germline V lookup: CDR1 SGHRS, CDR2 YFSETQ. V was trimmed by 7 bases and J by 8 bases, leaving 18 bases between them. The CDR3 bases are TGCGCCAGCGCAGAGGCGGTGAACATAGAAAAACTGTTTTTT. It yields the protein CASAEAVNIEKLFF. Using reference TRBV5-1 and TRBJ1-4 for the parts outside the CDR3, the full variable domain is KAGVTQTPRYLIKTRGQQVTLSCSPISGHRSVSWYQQTPGQGLQFLFEYFSETQRNKGNFPGRFSGRQFSNSRSEMNVSTLELGDSALYLCASAEAVNIEKLFFGSGTQLSVL.

The sample holds one count of this clone. The rearrangement uses TRBV28 and TRBJ1-5; no definite D call. Germline loops: CDR1 MDHEN, CDR2 SYDVKM. The CDR3 loop spans 15 amino acids. The V and J ends lost 1 base and 2 bases respectively, with 9 bases between them. CDR3 protein: CASSLYTVGNQPQHF. The CDR3 nucleotides are TGTGCCAGCAGTTTATATACGGTGGGCAATCAGCCCCAGCATTTT.

This clone was seen once. The rearrangement links TRBV6-2 or TRBV6-3 to TRBJ1-1; no reliable D call. Trimming removed 5 bases at V and 1 base at J, with 5 bases between. The length of the CDR3 is 12 residues. CDR1 and CDR2 from the germline V gene are MNHEY and SVGEGT. CDR3 DNA: TGTGCCAGCAGTCTGGCGAACACTGAAGCTTTCTTT. This sequence encodes CASSLANTEAFF.

A few counts support this clone. CDR3 DNA sequence: TGTGCCAGCAGCCCCAGTAGCAATCAGCCCCAGCATTTT. The encoded protein is CASSPSSNQPQHF. This sequence joins TRBV7-3 and TRBJ1-5, with no clear D. The length of the CDR3 is 13 residues. Trimming stripped 5 bases from V and 0 bases from J, with 5 bases between. Germline loops: CDR1 SGHTA, CDR2 FQGTGA. The entire variable domain, with the rest obtained from reference TRBV7-3 and TRBJ1-5, is as follows: GAGVSQTPSNKVTEKGKYVELRCDPISGHTALYWYRQSLGQGPEFLIYFQGTGAADDSGLPNDRFFAVRPEGSVSTLKIQRTERGDSAVYLCASSPSSNQPQHFGDGTRLSIL.

The chain's CDR3 is CASSQWGGAGYGYTF. The CDR3 coding sequence is TGCGCCAGCAGCCAATGGGGAGGGGCGGGCTATGGCTACACCTTC. The J gene is TRBJ1-2, the V gene TRBV4-3; maybe TRBD1 (5 bases). Per germline, CDR1 LGHNA and CDR2 YSLEER. The CDR3 runs 15 residues. V lost 2 bases to trimming and J lost 4 bases, with 14 bases between them.

This clone was observed once. CDR3 amino acids: CASSWGGGEKLFF. The CDR3 region has the DNA TGTGCCAGCAGTTGGGGGGGAGGGGAAAAACTGTTTTTT. The rearrangement joins TRBV12-3 or TRBV12-4 to TRBJ1-4; D might be TRBD1 (5 bases). The CDR3 loop spans 13 amino acids. V was pared by 4 bases and J by 8 bases, with 11 bases between.

The rearrangement joins TRBV27 to TRBJ2-2; D possibly corresponds to TRBD2 (6 bases). The ends were cut back, 3 bases at V and 2 bases at J, with 13 bases in the middle. Germline V CDR1 and CDR2: MNHEY, SMNVEV (reference sequence). This CDR3 is 16 amino acids long. CDR3 protein: CASSLGGFGNTGELFF. In DNA form, the CDR3 reads TGTGCCAGCAGTTTGGGGGGATTCGGAAACACCGGGGAGCTGTTTTTT.

V gene TRBV9 combines with J gene TRBJ1-6; D call uncertain. Per germline, CDR1 SGDLS and CDR2 YYNGEE. CDR3 length equals 16 residues. Trimming pared 0 bases from V and 5 bases from J, leaving 12 bases between. The CDR3: CASSVGRRHNNSPLHF. The DNA of the CDR3 is TGTGCCAGCAGCGTAGGCCGAAGACATAATAATTCACCCCTCCACTTT.

This clone turned up a few times. For the CDR3, the DNA is TGTGCCAGCAGCGGGACAGGGTTGTACGAGCAGTACTTC. Translation: CASSGTGLYEQYF. The chain links TRBV28 to TRBJ2-7; 9 nucleotides align to TRBD1. This CDR3 has 13 amino acids. V lost 6 bases to trimming and J lost 4 bases; unmatched junction nucleotides: 4. Per the germline V gene, CDR1 is MDHEN and CDR2 is SYDVKM.